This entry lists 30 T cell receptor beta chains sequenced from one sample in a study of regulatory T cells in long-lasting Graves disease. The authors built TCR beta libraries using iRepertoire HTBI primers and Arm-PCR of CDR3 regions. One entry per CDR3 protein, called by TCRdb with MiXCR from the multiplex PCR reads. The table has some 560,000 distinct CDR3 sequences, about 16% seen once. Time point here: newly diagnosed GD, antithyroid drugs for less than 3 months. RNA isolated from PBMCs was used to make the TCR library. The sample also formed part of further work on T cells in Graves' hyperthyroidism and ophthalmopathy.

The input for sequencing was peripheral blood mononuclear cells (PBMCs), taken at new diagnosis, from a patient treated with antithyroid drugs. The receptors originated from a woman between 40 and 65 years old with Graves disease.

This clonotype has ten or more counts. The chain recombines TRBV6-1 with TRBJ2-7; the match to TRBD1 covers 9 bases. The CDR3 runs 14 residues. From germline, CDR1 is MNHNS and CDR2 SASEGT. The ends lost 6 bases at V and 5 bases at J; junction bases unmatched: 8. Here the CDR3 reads CASRPGTGQNEQYF. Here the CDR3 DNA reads TGTGCCAGCAGACCCGGGACAGGGCAGAACGAGCAGTACTTC.

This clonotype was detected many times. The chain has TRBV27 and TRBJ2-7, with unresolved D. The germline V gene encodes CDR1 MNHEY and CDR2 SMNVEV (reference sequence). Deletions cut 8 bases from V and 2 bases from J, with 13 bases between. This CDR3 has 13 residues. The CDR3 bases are TGTGCCAGCTCTAGAGCTAGAGCCTACGAGCAGTACTTC. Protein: CASSRARAYEQYF.

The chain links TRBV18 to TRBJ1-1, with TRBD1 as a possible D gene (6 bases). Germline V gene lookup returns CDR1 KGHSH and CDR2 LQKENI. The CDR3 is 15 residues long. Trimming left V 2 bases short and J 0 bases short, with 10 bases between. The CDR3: CASSPTQGMNTEAFF. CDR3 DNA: TGTGCCAGCTCACCAACACAGGGTATGAACACTGAAGCTTTCTTT.

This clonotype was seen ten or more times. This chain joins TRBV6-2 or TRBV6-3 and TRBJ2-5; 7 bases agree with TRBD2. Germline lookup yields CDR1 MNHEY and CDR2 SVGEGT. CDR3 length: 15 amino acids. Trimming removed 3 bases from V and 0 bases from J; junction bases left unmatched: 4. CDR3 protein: CASSYVGGNQETQYF. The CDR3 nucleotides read TGTGCCAGCAGTTATGTCGGGGGGAACCAAGAGACCCAGTACTTC.

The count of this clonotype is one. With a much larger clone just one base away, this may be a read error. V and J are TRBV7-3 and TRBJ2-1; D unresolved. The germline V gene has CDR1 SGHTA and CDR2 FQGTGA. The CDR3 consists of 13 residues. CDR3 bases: TGTGCCAGCAGCTTAGAATGGCACAATGAGCAGCTCTTC. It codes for CASSLEWHNEQLF.

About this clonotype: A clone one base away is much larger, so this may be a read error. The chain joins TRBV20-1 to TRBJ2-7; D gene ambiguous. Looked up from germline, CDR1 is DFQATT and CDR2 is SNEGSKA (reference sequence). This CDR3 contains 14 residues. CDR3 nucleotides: TGCGGTGCTGCGTCCGAGGTGAACTCCTACGAGCAGTACTTC. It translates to CGAASEVNSYEQYF.

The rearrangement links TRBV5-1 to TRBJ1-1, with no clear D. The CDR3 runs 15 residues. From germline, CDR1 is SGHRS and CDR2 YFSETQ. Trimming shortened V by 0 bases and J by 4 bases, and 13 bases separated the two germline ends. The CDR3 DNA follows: TGCGCCAGCAGCTTGGTCCCGGGGAAGAGCACTGAAGCTTTCTTT. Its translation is CASSLVPGKSTEAFF.

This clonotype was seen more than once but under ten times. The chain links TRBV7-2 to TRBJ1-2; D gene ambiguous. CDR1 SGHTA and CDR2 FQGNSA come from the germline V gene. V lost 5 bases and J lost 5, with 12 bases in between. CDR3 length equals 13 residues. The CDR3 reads CASSTYSLYGYTF. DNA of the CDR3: TGTGCCAGCAGCACATACAGCCTATATGGCTACACCTTC.

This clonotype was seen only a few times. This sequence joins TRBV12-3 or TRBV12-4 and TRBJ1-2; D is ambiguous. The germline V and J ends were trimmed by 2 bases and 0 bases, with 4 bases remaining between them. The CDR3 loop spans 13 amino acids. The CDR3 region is CASSLWPNYGYTF. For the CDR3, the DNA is TGTGCCAGCAGTTTATGGCCTAACTATGGCTACACCTTC.

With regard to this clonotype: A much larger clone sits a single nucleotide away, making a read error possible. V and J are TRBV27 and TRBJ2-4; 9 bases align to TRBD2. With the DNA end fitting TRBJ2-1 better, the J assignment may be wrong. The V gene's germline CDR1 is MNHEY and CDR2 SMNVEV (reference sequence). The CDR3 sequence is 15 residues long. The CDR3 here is CASSYGSAGGVWQFF. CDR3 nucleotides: TGTGCCAGCAGTTACGGATCAGCGGGGGGAGTATGGCAGTTCTTC.

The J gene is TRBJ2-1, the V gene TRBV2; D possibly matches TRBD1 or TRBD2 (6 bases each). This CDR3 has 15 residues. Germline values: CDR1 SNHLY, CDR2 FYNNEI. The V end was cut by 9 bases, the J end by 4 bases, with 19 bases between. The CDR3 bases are TGTGCCAGAAACAGGGACTTGGGAGAATACAATGAGCAGTTCTTC. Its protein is CARNRDLGEYNEQFF.

The CDR3 DNA reads as TGTGCCAGCAGCCGCTTCTCTGGGACGTTTAGGAATGAGCAGTTCTTC. Protein product: CASSRFSGTFRNEQFF. J is TRBJ2-1 and V is TRBV7-9, with D perhaps given as TRBD1 or TRBD2 (5 bases each). Looked up from germline, CDR1 is SEHNR and CDR2 is FQNEAQ (reference sequence). Between the trimmed V and J ends, which lost 5 bases and 7 bases, there was a span of 21 bases. CDR3 length: 16 amino acids.

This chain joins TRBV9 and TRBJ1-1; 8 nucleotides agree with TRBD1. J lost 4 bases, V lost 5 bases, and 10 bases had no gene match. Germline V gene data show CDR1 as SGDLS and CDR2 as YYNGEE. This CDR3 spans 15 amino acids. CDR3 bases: TGTGCCAGCAGTCCACAGGACAGGGCTGGCACTGAAGCTTTCTTT. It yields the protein CASSPQDRAGTEAFF.

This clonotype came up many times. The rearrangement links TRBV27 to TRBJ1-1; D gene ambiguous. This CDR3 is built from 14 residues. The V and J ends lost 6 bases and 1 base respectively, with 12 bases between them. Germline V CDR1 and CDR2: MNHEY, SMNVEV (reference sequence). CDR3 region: CASSFRNQNTEAFF. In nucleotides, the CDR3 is TGTGCCAGCAGCTTTCGCAATCAGAACACTGAAGCTTTCTTT.

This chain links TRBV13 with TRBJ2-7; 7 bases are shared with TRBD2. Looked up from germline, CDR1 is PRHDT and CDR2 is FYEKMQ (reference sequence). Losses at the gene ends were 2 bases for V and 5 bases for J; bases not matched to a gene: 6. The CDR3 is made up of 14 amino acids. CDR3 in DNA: TGTGCCAGCAGCTTAATGGGAGGGGTACACGAGCAGTACTTC. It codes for CASSLMGGVHEQYF.

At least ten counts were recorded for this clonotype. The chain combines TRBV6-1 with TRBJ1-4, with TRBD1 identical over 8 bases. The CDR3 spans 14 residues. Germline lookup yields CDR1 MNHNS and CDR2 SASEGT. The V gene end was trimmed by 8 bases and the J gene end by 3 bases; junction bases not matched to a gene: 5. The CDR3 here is CASAGGRSNEKLFF. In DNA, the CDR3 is TGTGCCAGCGCAGGGGGCCGCTCTAATGAAAAACTGTTTTTT.

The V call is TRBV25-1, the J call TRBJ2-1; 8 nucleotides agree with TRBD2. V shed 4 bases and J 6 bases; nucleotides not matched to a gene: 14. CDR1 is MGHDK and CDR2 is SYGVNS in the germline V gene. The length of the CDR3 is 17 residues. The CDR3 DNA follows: TGTGCCAGCAGTGGGCCAGCCGGGACTAGAAATGGCAATGAGCAGTTCTTC. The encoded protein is CASSGPAGTRNGNEQFF.

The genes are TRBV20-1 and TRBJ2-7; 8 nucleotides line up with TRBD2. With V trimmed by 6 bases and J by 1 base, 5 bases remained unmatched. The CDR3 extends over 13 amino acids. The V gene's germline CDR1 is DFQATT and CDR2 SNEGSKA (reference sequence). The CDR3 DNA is TGCAGTGCAGCGGGGGCCCAGTCCTACGAGCAGTACTTC. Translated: CSAAGAQSYEQYF.

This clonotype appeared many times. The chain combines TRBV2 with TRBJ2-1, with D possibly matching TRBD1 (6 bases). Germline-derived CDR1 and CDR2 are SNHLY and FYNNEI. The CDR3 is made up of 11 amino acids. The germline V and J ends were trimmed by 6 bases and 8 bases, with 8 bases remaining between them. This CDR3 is CASSQGYEQFF. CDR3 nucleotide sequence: TGTGCCAGCAGCCAGGGGTATGAGCAGTTCTTC.

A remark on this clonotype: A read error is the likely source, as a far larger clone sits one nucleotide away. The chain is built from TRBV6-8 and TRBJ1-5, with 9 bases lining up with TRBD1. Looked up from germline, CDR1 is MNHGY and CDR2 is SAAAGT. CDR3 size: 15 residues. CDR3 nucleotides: TGTACCAGCAGTCGGACAGGGGATAGCAATCAGCCCCAGCATTTT. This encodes CTSSRTGDSNQPQHF.

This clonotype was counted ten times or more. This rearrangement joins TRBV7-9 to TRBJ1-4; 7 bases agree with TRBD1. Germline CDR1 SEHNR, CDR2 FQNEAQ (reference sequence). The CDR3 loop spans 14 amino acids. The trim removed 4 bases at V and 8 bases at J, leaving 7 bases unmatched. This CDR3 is CASSSRQGGEKLFF. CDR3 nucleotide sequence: TGTGCCAGCAGCTCACGACAGGGAGGGGAAAAACTGTTTTTT.

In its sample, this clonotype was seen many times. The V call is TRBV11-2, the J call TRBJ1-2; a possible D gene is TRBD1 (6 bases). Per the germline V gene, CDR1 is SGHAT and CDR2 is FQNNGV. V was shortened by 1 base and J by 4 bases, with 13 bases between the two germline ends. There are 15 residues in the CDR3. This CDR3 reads CASSLGWGQVYGYTF. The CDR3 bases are TGTGCCAGCAGCTTAGGTTGGGGGCAGGTCTATGGCTACACCTTC.

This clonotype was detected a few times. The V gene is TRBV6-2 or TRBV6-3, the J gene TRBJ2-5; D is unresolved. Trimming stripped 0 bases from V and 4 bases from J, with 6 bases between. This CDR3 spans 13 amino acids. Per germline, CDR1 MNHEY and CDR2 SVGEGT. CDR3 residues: CASSYSQVETQYF. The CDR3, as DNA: TGTGCCAGCAGTTACTCCCAGGTAGAGACCCAGTACTTC.

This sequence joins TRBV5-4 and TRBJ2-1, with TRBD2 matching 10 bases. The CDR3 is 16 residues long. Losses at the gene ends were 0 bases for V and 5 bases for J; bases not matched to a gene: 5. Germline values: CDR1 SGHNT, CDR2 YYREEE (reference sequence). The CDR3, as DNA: TGTGCCAGCAGCTTGGTAGCGGGGGGCCGCAACAATGAGCAGTTCTTC. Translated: CASSLVAGGRNNEQFF.

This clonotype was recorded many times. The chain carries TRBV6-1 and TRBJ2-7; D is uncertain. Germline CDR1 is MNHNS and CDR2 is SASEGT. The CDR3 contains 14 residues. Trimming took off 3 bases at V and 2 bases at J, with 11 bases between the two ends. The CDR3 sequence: CASSEVIPPYEQYF. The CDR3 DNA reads TGTGCCAGCAGTGAGGTCATACCTCCCTACGAGCAGTACTTC.

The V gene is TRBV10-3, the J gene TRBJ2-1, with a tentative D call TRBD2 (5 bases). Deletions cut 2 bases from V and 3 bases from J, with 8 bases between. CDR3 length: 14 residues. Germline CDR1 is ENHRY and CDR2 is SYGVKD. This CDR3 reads CAISEAGLYNEQFF. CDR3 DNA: TGTGCCATCAGTGAGGCAGGACTCTACAATGAGCAGTTCTTC.

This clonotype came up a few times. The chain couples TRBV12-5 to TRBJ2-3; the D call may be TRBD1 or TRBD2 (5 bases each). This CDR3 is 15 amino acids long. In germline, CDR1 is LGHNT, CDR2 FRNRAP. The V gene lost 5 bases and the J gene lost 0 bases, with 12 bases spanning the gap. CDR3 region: CASGGGTRSTDTQYF. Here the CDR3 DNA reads TGTGCTAGTGGTGGGGGTACGAGGAGCACAGATACGCAGTATTTT. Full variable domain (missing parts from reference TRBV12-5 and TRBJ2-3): DARVTQTPRHKVTEMGQEVTMRCQPILGHNTVFWYRQTMMQGLELLAYFRNRAPLDDSGMPKDRFSAEMPDATLATLKIQPSEPRDSAVYFCASGGGTRSTDTQYFGPGTRLTVL.

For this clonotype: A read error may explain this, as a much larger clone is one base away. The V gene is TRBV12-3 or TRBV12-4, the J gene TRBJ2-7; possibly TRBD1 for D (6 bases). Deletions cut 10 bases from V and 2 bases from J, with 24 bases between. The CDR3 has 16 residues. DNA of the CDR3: TGTGCCACCAGGGGAGTAGGGTACAGAGAAGCCTACGAGCAGTACTTC. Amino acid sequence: CATRGVGYREAYEQYF.

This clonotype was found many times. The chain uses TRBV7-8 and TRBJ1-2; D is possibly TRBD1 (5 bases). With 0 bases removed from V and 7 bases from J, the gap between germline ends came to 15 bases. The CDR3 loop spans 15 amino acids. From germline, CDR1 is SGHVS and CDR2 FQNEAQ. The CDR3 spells CASSLAAGVKIGYTF. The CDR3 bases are TGTGCCAGCAGCTTAGCGGCGGGGGTCAAGATTGGCTACACCTTC.

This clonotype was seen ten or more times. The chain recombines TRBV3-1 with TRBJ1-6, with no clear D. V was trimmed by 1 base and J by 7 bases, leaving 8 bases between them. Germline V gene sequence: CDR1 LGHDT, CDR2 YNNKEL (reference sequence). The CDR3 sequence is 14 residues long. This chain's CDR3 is CASSQGAENSPLHF. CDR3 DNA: TGTGCCAGCAGCCAAGGGGCAGAGAATTCACCCCTCCACTTT. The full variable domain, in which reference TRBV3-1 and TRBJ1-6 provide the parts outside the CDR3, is DTAVSQTPKYLVTQMGNDKSIKCEQNLGHDTMYWYKQDSKKFLKIMFSYNNKELIINETVPNRFSPKSPDKAHLNLHINSLELGDSAVYFCASSQGAENSPLHFGNGTRLTVT.